What follows describes a single TCR beta chain. Its antigen is not yet known. Qualities for individual bases were not recorded, and no much larger clone is one base off. This sample is part of a study of cytomegalovirus exposure and HLA in healthy donors (dated by TCRdb to 2015 to 2018). In the study overall: An earlier analysis of fewer than 750 of the donors reported 276 Gb of sequence data and 117 million unique TCR beta sequences obtained from around 190 million T cells. An early release covering more than 500 HLA-typed donors comprised about 290 gigabases of sequencing data and around 80 million unique TCR sequences. Among the approximately 400 genotyped donors, 81% belonged to the genetic ancestry cluster associated with self-reported Caucasian donors. The study was designed to test whether signatures of past pathogen exposure could be identified by cataloging public T cell receptors. Using immunosequencing, the study profiled T cell repertoires from fewer than 850 subjects and related those repertoires to cytomegalovirus serostatus. A separate validation cohort of 100 to 150 different subjects was used in addition to the approximately 670-subject first cohort. To predict cytomegalovirus infection status, the study brought together high-throughput TCR immunosequencing, statistical association of individual TCRs with disease status, and machine learning. To study patterns of TCR occurrence, a later analysis re-analyzed previously published TCR beta repertoires from 500 to 850 donors and added high-resolution HLA genotyping. Rather than using new phenotypic data, the later analysis identified candidate immune exposures from TCR beta sequences and from how often those sequences occurred across donors. An earlier analysis of 450 to 750 of the donors used high-throughput TCR beta sequencing to judge whether each TCR beta V gene segment behaved as functional or pseudogenic. Donor age, sex, ethnicity and CMV serostatus were collected together with the repertoire data. In a later genetic analysis, genome-wide SNP genotypes for about three fifths of the roughly 670 donors were used, and that subset was treated as a discovery cohort. All discovery cohort repertoires had been generated on a single sequencing platform. Both class I and class II loci were covered by HLA typing, at four-digit resolution. Typing coverage differed by locus: A, B, C, DRB1 and DQB1 were typed in about 629-630 donors, DQA1 in about 510, DPA1 in 600 to 610, and DPB1 in 450 to 480. Four or five DR-DQ haplotypes were handled as single units for association and clustering, since linkage in the cohort was strong. On average, roughly 240,000 unique TCR beta nucleotide sequences were sequenced per donor among 398 genotyped donors of the cohort, with approximately 18% of those sequences being non-productive.

Overall study outcomes, separate from this receptor: A further reported finding was that TCR beta sequences accurately predicted the HLA-A and HLA-B alleles for most subjects in the first cohort. Roughly uniform sequencing depth across donors was assumed in presence/absence analyses, although this assumption may not hold. In vitro tests confirmed that a few of the cytomegalovirus-associated TCR beta chains recognize cytomegalovirus antigens. This cohort had only TCR beta chains sequenced, and the lack of alpha or paired-chain data limited which features could be detected. Linkage disequilibrium might explain the correlated functional status among segregating V segments, but an unknown experimental factor could not be ruled out. In an earlier analysis of over 550 of the donors, most TCR beta V segments were observed in productive rearrangements about 87% or about 30% of the time, broadly matching IMGT annotations. In the study, approximately 160 TCR beta chains were listed as associated with cytomegalovirus. A cluster of highly shared sequence variants was judged likely to represent a technical artifact of the sequencing pipeline. Because the 87-base-pair reads could not distinguish some IMGT-functional V segments, including TRBV6-2 and TRBV6-3, those segments were excluded. Strong co-occurrence of HLA alleles, especially DR and DQ, made assigning TCR associations to individual alleles difficult. The classifier was reported to diagnose cytomegalovirus status with high specificity and sensitivity in both the original cohort and the validation cohort. Because HLA typing was unavailable for some donors at each locus, only the typed subset was used in association tests. CMV serostatus was the only immune exposure information available for the cohort. According to a later analysis, TCR association rates differed among HLA loci, with DRB1 alleles showing the most associated TCRs and HLA-C alleles showing the fewest. In a later analysis, several top co-occurrence clusters were reported to appear linked to parvovirus B19, influenza, CMV and Epstein-Barr virus. In a later analysis, HLA-associated TCR beta chains were found to be more clonally expanded and to have lower generation probabilities than equally common non-associated chains. In a later analysis, some 17,000 TCR beta sequences were associated with specific HLA alleles at a false discovery rate of 0.05. A later genetic analysis reported fewer N-insertions in productive TCRs among donors in an Asian-associated ancestry cluster than the roughly 670-donor mean. According to the authors, the approach could potentially be generalized to other disease states and immunological phenotypes. Across donors, most TCR sequences were observed very rarely, whereas some public TCRs were present in many individuals. According to a later analysis, most CMV-associated TCR beta chains appeared to be HLA-restricted, and the HLA associations seemed to be driven largely by CMV exposure. In a later genetic analysis, a missense DCLRE1C variant was associated with V-gene and J-gene trimming of TCR beta chains, and the association was replicated in an independent cohort. About 15 rarely observed V segments, including chromosome 9 orphons, were excluded from the earlier analysis of 550 to 700 of the donors because counts were too low.

The cohort consisted of hundreds of healthy bone marrow donors. At the time of sampling, all cohort members were nominally healthy, though unrecorded immune exposures were likely present. The donor tested CMV seropositive and was one of the 289 seropositive cohort members. A peripheral blood sample was provided by each donor, and peripheral blood mononuclear cells were used for TCR beta sequencing. The Qiagen DNeasy Blood Extraction Kit was used to extract genomic DNA from the blood cell samples. The protocol used for the library was the immunoSEQ multiplex PCR assay. The multiplex PCR relied on a mix of 60 forward primers for TCR Vbeta segments and 13 reverse primers for TCR Jbeta segments. A multiplex PCR assay on genomic DNA amplified the CDR3 region of rearranged TCR beta genes. The Illumina HiSeq System was used to sequence the amplified TCR beta libraries as 87-base-pair reads. Per the authors' processing: A later analysis counted approximately 74 million unique TCR beta chains across the 700 or so repertoires, and roughly 9.9 million of these chains were shared by at least two donors. To remove PCR and sequencing errors, raw reads were error-corrected and collapsed into unique sequences using a nearest-neighbor algorithm that merged closely related sequences. Alignment of CDR3 sequences to IMGT reference sequences was used to assign V, D and J gene segments. For a sequence to be retained, a match of at least six nucleotides to both a V gene segment and a J gene segment was required. A rearrangement was called productive if the CDR3 had no stop codons and remained in frame with V and J, and every other rearrangement was called non-productive. CDR3 was defined according to IMGT convention as the region running from the second conserved V-encoded cysteine to the conserved J-encoded phenylalanine. Sequences without an unambiguous match to a single V gene segment were excluded from the earlier analysis of about 630 of the donors. In an earlier analysis of more than 500 of the donors, a V segment was called functional when productive rearrangements were above 56.7%, and segregating when the standard deviation between donors exceeded 5%. A statistical classification framework was built to diagnose cytomegalovirus status from the catalog of TCR beta chain sequences. V and J gene assignment, in a later analysis, came from comparing TCR nucleotide sequences with IMGT/GENE-DB human TR gene sequences. The TCRdist pipeline was used in a later analysis to assign CDR3 sequences and most-parsimonious VDJ recombination scenarios. In a later analysis, each TCR beta chain was defined by its CDR3 amino acid sequence together with its V-gene family, and reads lacking a unique V-gene family were excluded. In a later analysis, 550 to 650 highly shared, low-generation-probability nucleotide sequences were removed to address suspected cross-contamination and a sequencing artifact. In a later analysis, a clonal expansion index was calculated for each public chain from normalized within-repertoire ranks of inferred template counts. A later analysis computed generation probabilities with a VDJ recombination model fitted to out-of-frame rearrangements, and checked the results against IGoR. Hypergeometric tests were used in a later analysis to score TCR-TCR, TCR-HLA and TCR-CMV co-occurrence, with a repertoire-size bias correction applied to the TCR pairs. False discovery rates were estimated in a later analysis by permuting HLA or CMV assignments 20 times. In a later analysis, co-occurring TCRs were grouped using DBSCAN, with TCRdist sequence similarity added in when clustering inside HLA-allele-positive subsets. Repertoires with fewer than 30,000 or more than 120,000 public chains were left out of co-occurrence clustering, as were four to six repertoires with anomalous nucleotide sharing. TCRdb mirrors the immuneACCESS table, restricted to in-frame sequences. Some clones are absent from its copies; in checked studies, under half trace to an unresolved V gene, and the reason for the others is unknown. V, J and clone size derive from that table, while D and trimming were established from the DNA sequence. The sample table contains 55,000 to 75,000 clones; only one count was recorded for around four fifths of them. Under 3% of the sample comes from the top ten.

The CDR3 holds 15 amino acids from the cysteine to the phenylalanine. Of the read, only the CDR3 DNA is kept; its 45 bases are in frame from base 1. V drops 4 bases and J drops 0 bases, leaving 11 bases in between. Based on the germline V gene (reference sequence), the CDR1 and CDR2 sequences are SGHNT and YYREEE. The rearranged chain carries TRBV5-4 and TRBJ1-3, with TRBD1 as a weak D call on 6 bases. The specimen was PBMCs. The sequence came from a girl between 10 and 17 years old in good health and CMV-seropositive. The DNA sequence reads TGTGCCAGCAGCGTGACAGGTTTCTCTGGAAACACCATATATTTT. This is translated as CASSVTGFSGNTIYF.